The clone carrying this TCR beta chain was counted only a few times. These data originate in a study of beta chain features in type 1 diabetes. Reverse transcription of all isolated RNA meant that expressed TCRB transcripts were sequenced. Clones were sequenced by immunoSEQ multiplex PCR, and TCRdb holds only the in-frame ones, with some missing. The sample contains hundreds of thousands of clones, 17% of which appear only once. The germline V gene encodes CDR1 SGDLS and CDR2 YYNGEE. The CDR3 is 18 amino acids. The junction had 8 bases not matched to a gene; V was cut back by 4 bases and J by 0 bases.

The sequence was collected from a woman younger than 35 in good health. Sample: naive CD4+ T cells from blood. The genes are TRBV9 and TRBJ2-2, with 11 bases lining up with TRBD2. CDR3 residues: CASSLGLAASANTGELFF. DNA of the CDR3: TGTGCCAGCAGCTTGGGACTAGCGGCCTCCGCGAACACCGGGGAGCTGTTTTTT.